These 16 T cell receptor beta chains originate from one sample sequenced in a study of T-cell memory formation after mild COVID-19. TCRdb re-called the 5' RACE reads with MiXCR, one entry per CDR3 protein. The repertoire consists of roughly 58,000 distinct CDR3 sequences, with over 7.5% occurring once and the leading ten covering more than 1%. Sequencing was performed on PBMCs or a T cell subset sorted from them (not recorded which). These receptors were collected from a man aged 18-30 years who had mild COVID-19 (a few samples of this study predate the infection). Cell type and time point are not known.

This clonotype was seen only a few times. The DNA for the CDR3 is TGTGCCAGCAGTCCTAGGGTAGTAAACACTGAAGCTTTCTTT. It translates to CASSPRVVNTEAFF. The gene calls are TRBV27 and TRBJ1-1, with unresolved D. With 5 bases removed from V and 2 bases from J, the gap between germline ends came to 12 bases. The CDR3 loop spans 14 amino acids. Looked up from germline, CDR1 is MNHEY and CDR2 is SMNVEV (reference sequence).

This clonotype was detected only a few times. This chain connects TRBV6-2 or TRBV6-3 to TRBJ1-1; D not certain. The length of the CDR3 is 11 residues. The V and J ends lost 2 bases and 4 bases respectively, with 2 bases between them. Looked up from germline, CDR1 is MNHEY and CDR2 is SVGEGT. The CDR3 sequence is CASSYLTEAFF. Written as DNA, the CDR3 is TGTGCCAGCAGTTACCTCACTGAAGCTTTCTTT.

This clonotype was recorded a few times. The chain couples TRBV7-8 to TRBJ2-2; the D is unclear. Germline CDR1 reads SGHVS; CDR2 reads FQNEAQ. With 4 bases removed from V and 4 bases from J, the gap between germline ends came to 1 base. The CDR3 is 11 amino acids. The CDR3 sequence is CASSSTGELFF. CDR3 sequence (DNA): TGTGCCAGCAGCTCCACCGGGGAGCTGTTTTTT.

V usage is TRBV7-2 and J usage is TRBJ2-2, with D perhaps matching TRBD1 (7 bases). V gave up 1 base and J gave up 7 bases, with 19 bases separating them. Germline V gene lookup returns CDR1 SGHTA and CDR2 FQGNSA. CDR3 length: 17 residues. As DNA, the CDR3 is TGTGCCAGCAGCTTAGTTTCGGGGAGGACAGGAGGCGGGGAGCTGTTTTTT. Its protein is CASSLVSGRTGGGELFF.

The rearrangement links TRBV6-1 to TRBJ2-5, with TRBD1 as a possible D gene (6 bases). V lost 8 bases and J 5 bases, leaving 15 bases between the germline ends. This CDR3 has 13 residues. Germline values: CDR1 MNHNS, CDR2 SASEGT. Written as DNA, the CDR3 is TGTGCCAGCGTAGGACAGCTTTGGGAGACCCAGTACTTC. Encoded protein: CASVGQLWETQYF.

This clonotype was picked up many times. This chain links TRBV4-3 with TRBJ2-6; no clear D. Trimming took 0 bases from V and 0 from J, leaving 6 bases between them. The CDR3 runs to 16 residues. Germline V gene sequence: CDR1 LGHNA, CDR2 YSLEER. CDR3 sequence (DNA): TGCGCCAGCAGCCAAGATTGGAGCTCTGGGGCCAACGTCCTGACTTTC. This codes for CASSQDWSSGANVLTF.

This clonotype has at least ten counts. The chain couples TRBV10-3 to TRBJ2-5; 9 nucleotides agree with TRBD2. V was clipped by 6 bases and J by 0 bases; unmatched bases: 2. This CDR3 region has 14 residues. The germline V gene has CDR1 ENHRY and CDR2 SYGVKD. In DNA form, the CDR3 reads TGTGCCATCAGGTCTAGCGGGGACCAAGAGACCCAGTACTTC. It is translated as CAIRSSGDQETQYF.

This clonotype showed up just a few times. The V gene is TRBV7-2, the J gene TRBJ2-5; 9 bases agree with TRBD2. V shed 2 bases and J 7 bases; nucleotides not matched to a gene: 8. In germline, CDR1 is SGHTA, CDR2 FQGNSA. This CDR3 has 15 residues. CDR3 loop: CASSLTSGWKVTQYF. DNA of the CDR3: TGTGCCAGCAGCTTAACTAGCGGGTGGAAGGTGACCCAGTACTTC.

This clonotype was detected only a few times. The CDR3 reads CATSRAHEGKPQHF. The DNA for the CDR3 is TGTGCCACCAGCAGAGCCCACGAGGGGAAGCCCCAGCATTTT. This rearrangement joins TRBV15 to TRBJ1-5, with D possibly being TRBD1 (5 bases). The CDR3 loop spans 14 amino acids. Per the germline V gene, CDR1 is LNHNV and CDR2 is YYDKDF (reference sequence). Trimming cost V 1 base and J 8 bases, with 12 bases left between them.

Many counts were recorded for this clonotype. The DNA of the CDR3 is TGTGCCAGCAGCTTAATAGCGTCCAGGGCTAATGAGCAGTTCTTC. Translation gives CASSLIASRANEQFF. The J gene is TRBJ2-1, the V gene TRBV7-6; D is perhaps TRBD1 or TRBD2 (5 bases each). The V and J ends lost 2 bases and 7 bases respectively, with 15 bases between them. CDR1 SGHVS and CDR2 FNYEAQ come from the germline V gene. This CDR3 region has 15 residues.

The chain combines TRBV6-5 with TRBJ1-5, with no clear D. This CDR3 comprises 15 residues. Germline CDR1 and CDR2: MNHEY and SVGAGI. V dropped 2 bases and J dropped 8 bases, with 16 bases sitting between them. Here the CDR3 reads CASSYGPPSLEPQHF. As DNA, the CDR3 is TGTGCCAGCAGTTACGGGCCCCCTAGCCTCGAGCCCCAGCATTTT.

CDR3 bases: TGTGCCAGCAGTTACAGGGACGGAATGAACACTGAAGCTTTCTTT. This encodes CASSYRDGMNTEAFF. The chain carries TRBV6-6 and TRBJ1-1, with TRBD1 as a possible D gene (5 bases). The V end was cut by 2 bases, the J end by 0 bases, with 10 bases between. From germline, CDR1 is MNHNY and CDR2 SVGAGI (reference sequence). This CDR3 contains 15 residues.

There are many counts of this clonotype. The V call is TRBV7-2, the J call TRBJ2-1; 7 bases are shared with TRBD1. The CDR3 loop spans 14 amino acids. Germline trimming cut 5 bases from V and 8 bases from J; bases unmatched to any gene: 9. Germline CDR1 and CDR2: SGHTA and FQGNSA. The CDR3 nucleotides read TGTGCCAGCAGCCTCGGACAGGTGGGCGATGAGCAGTTCTTC. Residues: CASSLGQVGDEQFF.

The table lists this clonotype with many counts. This CDR3 reads CASSVVFNTGELFF. Written as DNA, the CDR3 is TGTGCCAGCAGCGTAGTTTTCAACACCGGGGAGCTGTTTTTT. The rearrangement joins TRBV9 to TRBJ2-2; D call uncertain. CDR1 and CDR2 (germline): SGDLS, YYNGEE. Between the trimmed V and J ends, which lost 0 bases and 2 bases, there was a span of 5 bases. This CDR3 has 14 residues.

The genes are TRBV6-1 and TRBJ2-2; D tentatively fits TRBD1 or TRBD2 (5 bases each). The CDR3 is 14 residues long. V lost 7 bases to trimming and J lost 6 bases, with 15 bases between them. Germline lookup yields CDR1 MNHNS and CDR2 SASEGT. CDR3 bases: TGTGCCAGCACCCGAGGGGTTTTGCCCGGGGAGCTGTTTTTT. Translation: CASTRGVLPGELFF.

This clonotype was counted ten times or more. V usage is TRBV7-2 and J usage is TRBJ2-3, with 8 bases lining up with TRBD2. CDR3 length: 14 amino acids. Germline V gene sequence: CDR1 SGHTA, CDR2 FQGNSA. The ends lost 3 bases at V and 4 bases at J; junction bases unmatched: 3. The CDR3 DNA reads TGTGCCAGCAGCTTTACGGGGGGGCCAGATACGCAGTATTTT. The encoded protein is CASSFTGGPDTQYF.